This T cell receptor beta chain was obtained from a study of tumor-infiltrating lymphocytes in localized non-small cell lung cancer. Study conclusions and caveats: Compared with uninvolved lung, tumors showed higher T cell infiltration by TCRbeta sequencing. Different pieces of the same tissue were used for each assay.

The repertoire was sequenced with immunoSEQ multiplex PCR; TCRdb's copy has only in-frame clones and lacks some. Of about 21,000 clones listed, approximately 80% are singletons. The CDR3 spans 17 residues. The ends lost 2 bases at V and 3 bases at J; junction bases unmatched: 10. CDR1 is KGHSH, CDR2 LQKENI, per germline. About this clone itself: No antigen is known for it.

The sample comprised lung tumor tissue. This clonotype was obtained from a human donor with non-small cell lung cancer. The chain has TRBV18 and TRBJ2-1; 7 bases match TRBD2. As DNA, the CDR3 is TGTGCCAGCTCACCAGGGTTGGCGGGAGCTGGCTACAATGAGCAGTTCTTC. It codes for CASSPGLAGAGYNEQFF.